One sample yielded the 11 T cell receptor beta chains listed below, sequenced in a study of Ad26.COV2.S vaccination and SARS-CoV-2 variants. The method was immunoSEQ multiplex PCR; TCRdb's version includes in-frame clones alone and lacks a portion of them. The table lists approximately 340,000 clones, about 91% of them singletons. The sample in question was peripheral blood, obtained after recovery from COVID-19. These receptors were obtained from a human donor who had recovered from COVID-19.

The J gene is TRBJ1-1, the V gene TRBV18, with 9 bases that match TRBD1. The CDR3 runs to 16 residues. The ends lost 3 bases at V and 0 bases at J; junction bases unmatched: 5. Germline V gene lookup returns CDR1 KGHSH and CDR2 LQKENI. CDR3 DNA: TGTGCCAGCTCACCTATGACAGGGGGGATGAACACTGAAGCTTTCTTT. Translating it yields CASSPMTGGMNTEAFF.

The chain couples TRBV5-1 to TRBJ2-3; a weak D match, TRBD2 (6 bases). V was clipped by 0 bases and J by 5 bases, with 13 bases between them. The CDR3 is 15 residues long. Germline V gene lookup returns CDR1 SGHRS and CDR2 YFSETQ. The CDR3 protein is CASSLAGGALDTQYF. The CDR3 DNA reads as TGCGCCAGCAGCTTGGCGGGCGGGGCTTTAGATACGCAGTATTTT.

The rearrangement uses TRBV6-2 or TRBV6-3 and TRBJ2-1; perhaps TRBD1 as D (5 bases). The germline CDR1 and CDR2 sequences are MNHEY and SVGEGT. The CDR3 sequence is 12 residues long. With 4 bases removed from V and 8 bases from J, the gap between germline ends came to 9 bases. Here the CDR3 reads CASSSTGYEQFF. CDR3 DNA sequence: TGTGCCAGCAGTTCCACAGGCTATGAGCAGTTCTTC.

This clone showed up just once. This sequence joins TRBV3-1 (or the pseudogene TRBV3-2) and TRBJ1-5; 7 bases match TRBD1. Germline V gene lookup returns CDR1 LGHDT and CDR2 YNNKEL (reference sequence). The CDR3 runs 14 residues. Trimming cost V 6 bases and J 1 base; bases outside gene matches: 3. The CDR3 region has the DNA TGTGCCAGCAGTACAGGGGACAGCAATCAGCCCCAGCATTTT. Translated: CASSTGDSNQPQHF.

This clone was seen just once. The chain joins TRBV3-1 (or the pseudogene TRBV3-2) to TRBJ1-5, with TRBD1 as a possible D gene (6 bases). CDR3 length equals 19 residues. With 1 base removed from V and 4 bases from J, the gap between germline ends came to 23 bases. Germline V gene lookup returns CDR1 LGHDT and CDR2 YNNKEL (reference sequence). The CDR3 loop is CASSQVHRAGTNINQPQHF. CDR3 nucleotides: TGTGCCAGCAGCCAAGTCCACAGGGCGGGGACAAATATTAATCAGCCCCAGCATTTT.

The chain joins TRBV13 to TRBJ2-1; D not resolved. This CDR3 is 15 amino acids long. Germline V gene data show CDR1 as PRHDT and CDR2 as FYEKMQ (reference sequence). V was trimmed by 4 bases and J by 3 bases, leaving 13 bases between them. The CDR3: CASSSGGVHYNEQFF. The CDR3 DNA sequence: TGTGCCAGCAGCTCCGGTGGGGTTCACTACAATGAGCAGTTCTTC.

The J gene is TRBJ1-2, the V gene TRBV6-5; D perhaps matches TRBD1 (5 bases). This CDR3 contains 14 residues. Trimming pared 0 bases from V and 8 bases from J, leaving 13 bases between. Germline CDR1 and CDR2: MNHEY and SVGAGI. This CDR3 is CASSYSISGYGYTF. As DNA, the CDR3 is TGTGCCAGCAGTTACTCGATTTCAGGGTACGGCTACACCTTC.

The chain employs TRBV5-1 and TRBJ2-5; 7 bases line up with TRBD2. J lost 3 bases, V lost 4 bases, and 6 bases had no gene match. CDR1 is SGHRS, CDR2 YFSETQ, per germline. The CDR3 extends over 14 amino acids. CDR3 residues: CASSPGGTKETQYF. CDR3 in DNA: TGCGCCAGCAGCCCCGGGGGGACTAAAGAGACCCAGTACTTC.

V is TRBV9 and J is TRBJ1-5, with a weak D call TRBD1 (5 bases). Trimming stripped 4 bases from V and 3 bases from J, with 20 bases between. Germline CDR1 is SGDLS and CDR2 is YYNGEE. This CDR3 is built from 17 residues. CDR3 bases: TGTGCCAGCAGCCCCCAACAGGCTGGGGCTTTCAATCAGCCCCAGCATTTT. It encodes CASSPQQAGAFNQPQHF. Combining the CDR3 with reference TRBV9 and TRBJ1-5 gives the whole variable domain DSGVTQTPKHLITATGQRVTLRCSPRSGDLSVYWYQQSLDQGLQFLIQYYNGEERAKGNILERFSAQQFPDLHSELNLSSLELGDSALYFCASSPQQAGAFNQPQHFGDGTRLSIL.

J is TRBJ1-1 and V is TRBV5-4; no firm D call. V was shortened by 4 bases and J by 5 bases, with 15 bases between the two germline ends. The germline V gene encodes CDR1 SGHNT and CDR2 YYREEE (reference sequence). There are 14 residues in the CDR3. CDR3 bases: TGTGCCAGCAGCCTTGGGCCCCTGGGGACTGAAGCTTTCTTT. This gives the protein CASSLGPLGTEAFF.

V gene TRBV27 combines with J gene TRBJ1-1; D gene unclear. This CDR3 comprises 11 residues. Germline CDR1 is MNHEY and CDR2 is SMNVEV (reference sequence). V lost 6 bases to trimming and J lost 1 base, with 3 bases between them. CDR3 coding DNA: TGTGCCAGCAGCAGGAACACTGAAGCTTTCTTT. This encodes CASSRNTEAFF.